These 25 T cell receptor beta chains share one sample of origin, sequenced in a study of lymphopenia after photon versus proton radiotherapy. TCRdb's table, derived via immunoSEQ multiplex PCR, lists solely in-frame clones and lacks some. The sample holds 68,000 or so clones, about nine tenths seen once. This specimen was peripheral blood, taken from a patient treated with photon-based radiotherapy. These receptors all come from a woman aged 70-85 years with pancreatic cancer.

This clone has only one observation. The rearrangement joins TRBV6-1 to TRBJ1-5; 8 bases fit TRBD1. V shed 4 bases, J shed 4 bases, and the junction held 6 bases outside the gene matches. The CDR3 contains 15 residues. Germline CDR1 is MNHNS and CDR2 is SASEGT. CDR3 region: CASSVSRDRNQPQHF. Here the CDR3 DNA reads TGTGCCAGCAGTGTGTCCCGGGACAGGAATCAGCCCCAGCATTTT.

CDR3 protein: CASSVFRGETQYF. The CDR3 DNA is TGTGCCAGCAGCGTCTTCCGCGGTGAGACCCAGTACTTC. The rearrangement links TRBV7-2 to TRBJ2-5; D is unresolved. V was shortened by 5 bases and J by 5 bases, with 12 bases between the two germline ends. The CDR3 runs 13 residues. Germline loops: CDR1 SGHTA, CDR2 FQGNSA.

The chain is built from TRBV7-2 and TRBJ2-7; D may be TRBD1 (6 bases). This CDR3 comprises 17 residues. Per the germline V gene, CDR1 is SGHTA and CDR2 is FQGNSA. Trimming removed 1 base at V and 1 base at J, with 17 bases between. CDR3 bases: TGTGCCAGCAGCTTAGAAGATGTTGGACAGTTATCCTACGAGCAGTACTTC. Protein product: CASSLEDVGQLSYEQYF.

This clone was seen a single time. The chain combines TRBV6-6 with TRBJ2-7, with 7 bases fitting TRBD1. This CDR3 spans 16 amino acids. The germline V gene encodes CDR1 MNHNY and CDR2 SVGAGI (reference sequence). The ends lost 6 bases at V and 2 bases at J; junction bases unmatched: 13. CDR3 loop: CASRKNPTGPPYEQYF. CDR3 DNA: TGTGCCAGCAGAAAGAATCCGACAGGGCCACCCTACGAGCAGTACTTC.

The V and J genes are TRBV6-1 and TRBJ1-4, with no clear D. The germline gives CDR1 MNHNS, CDR2 SASEGT. This CDR3 has 14 residues. The V and J ends lost 3 bases and 3 bases respectively, with 8 bases between them. CDR3 DNA sequence: TGTGCCAGCAGTGAGGGGTCGGCTAATGAAAAACTGTTTTTT. Its translation: CASSEGSANEKLFF.

This rearrangement joins TRBV4-3 to TRBJ1-1; D is ambiguous. The ends were cut back, 0 bases at V and 0 bases at J, with 8 bases in the middle. The CDR3 runs to 15 residues. Germline lookup yields CDR1 LGHNA and CDR2 YSLEER. CDR3 amino acids: CASSQDWSLNTEAFF. The CDR3 coding sequence is TGCGCCAGCAGCCAAGATTGGTCTTTGAACACTGAAGCTTTCTTT.

The chain recombines TRBV11-3 with TRBJ2-7; D is unclear. This CDR3 contains 15 residues. Germline V gene data show CDR1 as SGHNT and CDR2 as YENEEA. V shed 0 bases and J shed 1 base, with 10 bases lying between them. The CDR3 nucleotides are TGTGCCAGCAGCTTAGATCGCACGGAGTCCTACGAGCAGTACTTC. It encodes CASSLDRTESYEQYF.

This sequence joins TRBV6-7 and TRBJ2-3, with TRBD2 identical over 8 bases. TRBV6-7 falls under the ORF class, with uncertain function. V dropped 6 bases and J dropped 0; count of bases not matched to a gene: 5. The CDR3 is 15 residues long. CDR3 residues: CASRKAGESTDTQYF. CDR3 sequence (DNA): TGTGCCAGCAGAAAAGCGGGAGAGAGCACAGATACGCAGTATTTT.

The chain carries TRBV7-9 and TRBJ1-1, with TRBD1 matching 7 bases. The CDR3 loop spans 15 amino acids. CDR1 is SEHNR, CDR2 FQNEAQ, per germline (reference sequence). V lost 3 bases, J lost 5 bases, and 9 bases stayed unmatched. As DNA, the CDR3 is TGTGCCAGCAGCTTTTCCCGACAGGGAGAGACTGAAGCTTTCTTT. This encodes CASSFSRQGETEAFF.

This chain's CDR3 is CASSSGQGAEAFF. The DNA of the CDR3 is TGTGCCAGCAGCTCGGGACAGGGTGCTGAAGCTTTCTTT. The V gene is TRBV5-4, the J gene TRBJ1-1, with 9 nucleotides matching TRBD1. Trimming cost V 3 bases and J 6 bases; bases outside gene matches: 3. CDR1 SGHNT and CDR2 YYREEE come from the germline V gene (reference sequence). The length of the CDR3 is 13 residues. Full variable domain (outside the CDR3, taken from reference TRBV5-4 and TRBJ1-1): ETGVTQSPTHLIKTRGQQVTLRCSSQSGHNTVSWYQQALGQGPQFIFQYYREEENGRGNFPPRFSGLQFPNYSSELNVNALELDDSALYLCASSSGQGAEAFFGQGTRLTVV.

The chain joins TRBV7-2 to TRBJ2-5, with D unresolved. Germline loops: CDR1 SGHTA, CDR2 FQGNSA. V lost 7 bases and J 5 bases, leaving 14 bases between the germline ends. This CDR3 is 13 amino acids long. CDR3 coding DNA: TGTGCCAGCAACACGAAATCTGGGGAGACCCAGTACTTC. As protein: CASNTKSGETQYF. Filled out from reference TRBV7-2 and TRBJ2-5, the complete variable domain reads GAGVSQSPSNKVTEKGKDVELRCDPISGHTALYWYRQSLGQGLEFLIYFQGNSAPDKSGLPSDRFSAERTGGSVSTLTIQRTQQEDSAVYLCASNTKSGETQYFGPGTRLLVL.

The chain recombines TRBV28 with TRBJ2-7; 7 bases agree with TRBD1. This CDR3 is built from 14 residues. V lost 2 bases and J lost 2; bases outside the gene matches: 3. The germline V gene encodes CDR1 MDHEN and CDR2 SYDVKM. CDR3 in amino acids: CASSLDRAAYEQYF. The CDR3 DNA is TGTGCCAGCAGTTTAGACAGGGCGGCCTACGAGCAGTACTTC.

This chain uses TRBV7-8 with TRBJ2-5; possibly TRBD2 for D (5 bases). Germline CDR1 SGHVS, CDR2 FQNEAQ. Between the trimmed V and J ends, which lost 6 bases and 7 bases, there was a span of 12 bases. The length of the CDR3 is 12 residues. DNA for the CDR3: TGTGCCAGCAGTTTGGACCGGGGGACCCAGTACTTC. Its translation is CASSLDRGTQYF.

This chain joins TRBV19 and TRBJ2-7; TRBD2 matches 7 bases. CDR1 is LNHDA and CDR2 is SQIVND in the germline V gene (reference sequence). The CDR3 has 14 amino acids. V dropped 1 base and J dropped 4; count of bases not matched to a gene: 4. The CDR3 region has the DNA TGTGCCAGTAGTATAGCGGGAGGACGGTACGAGCAGTACTTC. Its protein is CASSIAGGRYEQYF. Full variable domain (remainder filled in from reference TRBV19 and TRBJ2-7): DGGITQSPKYLFRKEGQNVTLSCEQNLNHDAMYWYRQDPGQGLRLIYYSQIVNDFQKGDIAEGYSVSREKKESFPLTVTSAQKNPTAFYLCASSIAGGRYEQYFGPGTRLTVT.

The CDR3 spells CASSLVFRASPFYGYTF. CDR3 coding DNA: TGTGCCAGCAGCTTAGTGTTTCGGGCGAGCCCCTTCTATGGCTACACCTTC. The rearrangement joins TRBV7-8 to TRBJ1-2, with D unclear. V lost 1 base, J lost 4 bases, and 19 bases lay in between. The CDR3 spans 17 residues. Looked up from germline, CDR1 is SGHVS and CDR2 is FQNEAQ.

The V gene is TRBV4-3, the J gene TRBJ1-2; TRBD1 might be the D (5 bases). V was clipped by 0 bases and J by 4 bases, with 12 bases between them. Germline V CDR1 and CDR2: LGHNA, YSLEER. This CDR3 comprises 15 residues. CDR3 sequence: CASSQDGGKGYGYTF. CDR3 in DNA: TGCGCCAGCAGCCAAGATGGGGGTAAAGGCTATGGCTACACCTTC.

The chain links TRBV4-1 to TRBJ2-1; TRBD2 matches 12 bases. J lost 7 bases, V lost 4 bases, and 8 bases had no gene match. The CDR3 sequence is 16 residues long. Germline V CDR1 and CDR2: MGHRA, YSYEKL. CDR3 in DNA: TGCGCCAGCAGCCCTTCCGGGACTAGCGGGTGGAATGAGCAGTTCTTC. It is translated as CASSPSGTSGWNEQFF.

The CDR3 nucleotides read TGTGCCAGCAGTCCTACGGGAGGGCTGAACGGAAAACTGTTTTTT. Residues: CASSPTGGLNGKLFF. The V gene is TRBV27, the J gene TRBJ1-4; D is unclear. Looked up from germline, CDR1 is MNHEY and CDR2 is SMNVEV (reference sequence). Trimming pared 5 bases from V and 10 bases from J, leaving 20 bases between. The CDR3 consists of 15 residues.

The chain recombines TRBV5-1 with TRBJ2-1, with 11 bases that match TRBD2. Losses at the gene ends were 2 bases for V and 5 bases for J; bases not matched to a gene: 6. In germline, CDR1 is SGHRS, CDR2 YFSETQ. CDR3 length: 16 residues. The CDR3 DNA follows: TGCGCCAGCAGCTTAAGTAGCGGGAGGGCCGACAATGAGCAGTTCTTC. Its translation: CASSLSSGRADNEQFF.

The chain couples TRBV28 to TRBJ2-7, with D possibly matching TRBD2 (5 bases). Per germline, CDR1 MDHEN and CDR2 SYDVKM. The germline V and J ends were trimmed by 10 bases and 6 bases, with 19 bases remaining between them. The CDR3 is 13 residues long. CDR3 nucleotide sequence: TGTGCCACAGCAGCGGCGGGTAACGTCGAGCAGTACTTC. Translation gives CATAAAGNVEQYF. The whole variable domain, filled in from reference TRBV28 and TRBJ2-7, reads DVKVTQSSRYLVKRTGEKVFLECVQDMDHENMFWYRQDPGLGLRLIYFSYDVKMKEKGDIPEGYSVSREKKERFSLILESASTNQTSMYLCATAAAGNVEQYFGPGTRLTVT.

This clone showed up just once. The rearrangement joins TRBV28 to TRBJ2-7; TRBD1 might be the D (7 bases). The CDR3 is made up of 14 amino acids. Trimming stripped 7 bases from V and 0 bases from J, with 13 bases between. CDR1 and CDR2 (germline): MDHEN, SYDVKM. The CDR3 loop reads CASTPGGSSYEQYF. The CDR3 DNA is TGTGCCAGCACCCCAGGGGGGAGCTCCTACGAGCAGTACTTC.

This clone was recorded only once. The chain uses TRBV18 and TRBJ1-4; TRBD1 matches 8 bases. The CDR3 runs 15 residues. The V gene's germline CDR1 is KGHSH and CDR2 LQKENI. After removal of 0 bases from V and 8 bases from J, the junction contained 5 bases not matched to a gene. DNA of the CDR3: TGTGCCAGCTCACCACCGGACAGGGATGGAGAAAAACTGTTTTTT. Translation: CASSPPDRDGEKLFF.

This chain connects TRBV5-1 to TRBJ2-5; 14 bases fit TRBD2. Germline values: CDR1 SGHRS, CDR2 YFSETQ. The length of the CDR3 is 16 residues. V shed 4 bases and J 5 bases; nucleotides not matched to a gene: 7. The CDR3 nucleotides read TGCGCCAGCAGCCAGGGACTAGCGGGAGCTTTGGAGACCCAGTACTTC. Encoded protein: CASSQGLAGALETQYF.

This chain links TRBV6-1 with TRBJ1-1; 10 nucleotides match TRBD1. The ends lost 8 bases at V and 10 bases at J; junction bases unmatched: 10. Germline CDR1 is MNHNS and CDR2 is SASEGT. This CDR3 region has 13 residues. CDR3 coding DNA: TGTGCCAGCGGCATCGGGACAGGGGAGGGAGCTTTCTTT. It translates to CASGIGTGEGAFF.

This clone was seen more than once but under ten times. The rearrangement joins TRBV4-3 to TRBJ1-4; 8 nucleotides match TRBD1. CDR1 and CDR2 from the germline V gene are LGHNA and YSLEER. With 1 base clipped from V and 5 bases from J, the junction kept 6 bases outside the gene matches. This CDR3 spans 16 amino acids. The CDR3 DNA sequence: TGCGCCAGCAGCCAAGCGGCAGACAGGGGAAATGAAAAACTGTTTTTT. It specifies CASSQAADRGNEKLFF.